This entry lists 25 T cell receptor beta chains sequenced from one sample in a study of control samples from healthy donors and cancer patients. Using immunoSEQ multiplex PCR, the repertoire was profiled, and TCRdb retains in-frame clones only, with some absent. Of over 100,000 clones listed, around 90% were seen once; the top ten hold 2% to 3%. The sample comprised blood. These receptors were collected from a man in his forties in good health.

The rearrangement links TRBV28 to TRBJ2-1; D unclear. Looked up from germline, CDR1 is MDHEN and CDR2 is SYDVKM. This CDR3 region has 14 residues. V was trimmed by 6 bases and J by 0 bases, leaving 9 bases between them. DNA for the CDR3: TGTGCCAGCAGGGCCTCCGTCTCCTACAATGAGCAGTTCTTC. Translating it yields CASRASVSYNEQFF.

The V call is TRBV27, the J call TRBJ2-1; D unresolved. CDR1 MNHEY and CDR2 SMNVEV come from the germline V gene (reference sequence). The germline V and J ends were trimmed by 6 bases and 5 bases, with 14 bases remaining between them. This CDR3 spans 14 amino acids. Here the CDR3 reads CASSFASTHNEQFF. The CDR3 DNA sequence: TGTGCCAGCAGCTTCGCTAGTACCCACAATGAGCAGTTCTTC.

This clone was recorded only once. The rearrangement uses TRBV7-9 and TRBJ1-3; D is uncertain. This CDR3 spans 15 amino acids. In germline, CDR1 is SEHNR, CDR2 FQNEAQ (reference sequence). V lost 5 bases, J lost 6 bases, and 17 bases lay in between. CDR3 in amino acids: CASSPGRPTTNTIYF. The CDR3 nucleotides read TGTGCCAGCAGCCCCGGACGGCCCACTACAAACACCATATATTTT.

The CDR3 coding sequence is TGTGCCTGGGGTTCCGGGACAGGGCGTTATGGCTACACCTTC. Protein product: CAWGSGTGRYGYTF. The rearrangement links TRBV30 to TRBJ1-2, with 9 bases matching TRBD1. The CDR3 spans 14 residues. V lost 5 bases, J lost 5 bases, and 9 bases stayed unmatched. Germline V gene data show CDR1 as GTSNPN and CDR2 as SVGIG (reference sequence).

This sequence joins TRBV27 and TRBJ2-7, with 7 bases fitting TRBD1. CDR1 MNHEY and CDR2 SMNVEV come from the germline V gene (reference sequence). After removal of 5 bases from V and 0 bases from J, the junction contained 7 bases not matched to a gene. CDR3 length equals 15 residues. In nucleotides, the CDR3 is TGTGCCAGCAGTGGACTGACAGGGTCCTCCTACGAGCAGTACTTC. It specifies CASSGLTGSSYEQYF.

V and J are TRBV11-1 and TRBJ2-1; 7 nucleotides match TRBD1. This CDR3 comprises 13 residues. Losses at the gene ends were 4 bases for V and 10 bases for J; bases not matched to a gene: 7. Germline V gene data show CDR1 as SGHAT and CDR2 as FQDESV (reference sequence). CDR3 DNA sequence: TGTGCCAGCAGCTCGAGGACAGGTGGAGAGCAGTTCTTC. Translation: CASSSRTGGEQFF.

The chain is built from TRBV6-5 and TRBJ2-7; possibly TRBD2 for D (6 bases). V gave up 0 bases and J gave up 4 bases, with 7 bases separating them. The germline CDR1 and CDR2 sequences are MNHEY and SVGAGI. This CDR3 region has 13 residues. The CDR3 coding sequence is TGTGCCAGCAGTTACTCTCGGGGGTACGAGCAGTACTTC. Amino acid sequence: CASSYSRGYEQYF.

The genes are TRBV5-1 and TRBJ2-3, with D possibly matching TRBD1 (5 bases). The V gene lost 4 bases and the J gene lost 5 bases, with 17 bases spanning the gap. The CDR3 is 15 amino acids. Per germline, CDR1 SGHRS and CDR2 YFSETQ. CDR3: CASSLGDSSGDTQYF. The CDR3 DNA reads TGCGCCAGCAGCCTAGGTGACAGTTCAGGAGATACGCAGTATTTT.

J is TRBJ2-1 and V is TRBV2; no firm D call. V was trimmed by 7 bases and J by 7 bases, leaving 23 bases between them. The CDR3 runs to 16 residues. Germline V gene lookup returns CDR1 SNHLY and CDR2 FYNNEI. CDR3 bases: TGTGCCAGCAATAGACGGGCCTTTCGTGGAATGAATGAGCAGTTCTTC. Translating it yields CASNRRAFRGMNEQFF.

This clone was picked up a small number of times. V is TRBV19 and J is TRBJ1-1; unclear D gene. This CDR3 region has 16 residues. The V end lost 4 bases, the J end lost 1 base, and 16 bases lay between the germline ends. Germline V lookup: CDR1 LNHDA, CDR2 SQIVND (reference sequence). The CDR3 DNA sequence: TGTGCCAGTAGTACCCCACCCGGCACATGGAACACTGAAGCTTTCTTT. Its protein is CASSTPPGTWNTEAFF.

V is TRBV6-1 and J is TRBJ2-1, with 7 nucleotides matching TRBD1. Unmatched junction bases numbered 6, after V lost 0 bases and J lost 7 bases. The CDR3 sequence is 15 residues long. Looked up from germline, CDR1 is MNHNS and CDR2 is SASEGT. The CDR3 spells CASSEASGTANEQFF. DNA for the CDR3: TGTGCCAGCAGTGAAGCTTCCGGGACAGCTAATGAGCAGTTCTTC.

This clone was counted between two and nine times. V and J are TRBV9 and TRBJ2-2; no reliable D call. This CDR3 is 14 amino acids long. Trimming removed 5 bases from V and 8 bases from J, with 16 bases in between. Germline V lookup: CDR1 SGDLS, CDR2 YYNGEE. CDR3 coding DNA: TGTGCCAGCAGACTCTCCCCTGAGAGGGGGGAGCTGTTTTTT. Its translation: CASRLSPERGELFF.

The chain couples TRBV27 to TRBJ1-5, with D perhaps matching TRBD1 (6 bases). This CDR3 contains 14 residues. Trimming took off 1 base at V and 7 bases at J, with 11 bases between the two ends. Germline CDR1 and CDR2: MNHEY and SMNVEV (reference sequence). This chain's CDR3 is CASSLFRGGQPQHF. CDR3 sequence (DNA): TGTGCCAGCAGTTTATTCCGGGGGGGCCAGCCCCAGCATTTT.

This chain uses TRBV19 with TRBJ2-3, with a possible D match to TRBD1 (5 bases). V lost 2 bases to trimming and J lost 2 bases, with 11 bases between them. Germline values: CDR1 LNHDA, CDR2 SQIVND (reference sequence). The CDR3 is 15 amino acids. The CDR3 protein is CASSINTGPTDTQYF. The CDR3 DNA reads TGTGCCAGTAGTATAAACACAGGCCCCACAGATACGCAGTATTTT.

This chain joins TRBV27 and TRBJ2-5; TRBD2 aligns across 13 bases. V lost 5 bases, J lost 2 bases, and 5 bases stayed unmatched. CDR3 length: 16 amino acids. From germline, CDR1 is MNHEY and CDR2 SMNVEV (reference sequence). The CDR3 DNA sequence: TGTGCCAGCAGTAGGGGACTAGCGGGGCGGCAAGAGACCCAGTACTTC. Amino acids: CASSRGLAGRQETQYF.

The chain employs TRBV7-8 and TRBJ2-1; 7 positions agree with TRBD1. The V and J ends lost 6 bases and 3 bases, in that order; junction bases with no gene match: 26. The CDR3 runs to 21 residues. The V gene's germline CDR1 is SGHVS and CDR2 FQNEAQ. The CDR3 reads CASRFLAGTVPVPSFYNEQFF. Written as DNA, the CDR3 is TGTGCCAGCAGGTTCCTCGCCGGGACAGTCCCGGTTCCGTCCTTCTACAATGAGCAGTTCTTC.

The rearrangement links TRBV19 to TRBJ2-7; no clear D gene. Germline-derived CDR1 and CDR2 are LNHDA and SQIVND (reference sequence). The CDR3 loop spans 13 amino acids. The germline V and J ends were trimmed by 5 bases and 1 base, with 9 bases remaining between them. The CDR3 coding sequence is TGTGCCAGTAGTCGTGCAGTTTCCTACGAGCAGTACTTC. Translated, it gives CASSRAVSYEQYF.

V is TRBV19 and J is TRBJ2-4; D unclear. V lost 8 bases to trimming and J lost 0 bases, with 23 bases between them. This CDR3 is built from 18 residues. Germline-derived CDR1 and CDR2 are LNHDA and SQIVND (reference sequence). DNA of the CDR3: TGTGCCAGTTCCCCAGAGCGTCCCGCACCGCTAGCCAAAAACATTCAGTACTTC. Its protein is CASSPERPAPLAKNIQYF.

V is TRBV7-6 and J is TRBJ2-1, with 8 bases matching TRBD2. With V trimmed by 0 bases and J by 0 bases, 7 bases remained unmatched. Germline CDR1 and CDR2: SGHVS and FNYEAQ. This CDR3 spans 18 amino acids. CDR3 sequence reads: CASSLAVPGGASYNEQFF. CDR3 sequence (DNA): TGTGCCAGCAGCTTAGCCGTACCCGGGGGGGCCTCCTACAATGAGCAGTTCTTC.

The genes are TRBV29-1 and TRBJ2-7; D might be TRBD1 (5 bases). Trimming took off 3 bases at V and 1 base at J, with 10 bases between the two ends. The CDR3 runs 13 residues. In germline, CDR1 is SQVTM, CDR2 ANQGSEA. In nucleotides, the CDR3 is TGCAGCGTTGAGGACAATCTATCCTACGAGCAGTACTTC. Encoded protein: CSVEDNLSYEQYF.

The gene calls are TRBV5-4 and TRBJ2-3; 9 bases map to TRBD2. J lost 5 bases, V lost 3 bases, and 4 bases had no gene match. CDR3 length equals 14 residues. Looked up from germline, CDR1 is SGHNT and CDR2 is YYREEE (reference sequence). CDR3 loop: CASSSGGGVDTQYF. Here the CDR3 DNA reads TGTGCCAGCAGCTCGGGCGGGGGGGTAGATACGCAGTATTTT.

The chain links TRBV7-8 to TRBJ1-4, with D unresolved. V was cut by 5 bases and J by 0 bases, with 7 bases left in between. The CDR3 loop spans 14 amino acids. Germline CDR1 and CDR2: SGHVS and FQNEAQ. DNA for the CDR3: TGTGCCAGCAGCGCCACAGCAACTAATGAAAAACTGTTTTTT. Protein sequence: CASSATATNEKLFF.

This rearrangement joins TRBV6-1 to TRBJ2-1; TRBD2 agrees at 11 bases. The CDR3 is made up of 15 amino acids. V lost 2 bases and J lost 8; bases outside the gene matches: 5. In germline, CDR1 is MNHNS, CDR2 SASEGT. The CDR3 DNA follows: TGTGCCAGCAGTGAAATAGCGGGGGGGCCGGATGAGCAGTTCTTC. It translates to CASSEIAGGPDEQFF.

The chain recombines TRBV19 with TRBJ1-6; 9 positions match TRBD1. The germline V gene has CDR1 LNHDA and CDR2 SQIVND (reference sequence). This CDR3 is built from 15 residues. The V segment lost 1 base and the J segment 9 bases; nucleotides outside the gene matches: 4. CDR3 in amino acids: CASSIGTGGGSPLHF. The CDR3 DNA reads as TGTGCCAGTAGTATAGGAACAGGGGGCGGTTCACCCCTCCACTTT.

V and J are TRBV7-9 and TRBJ2-3, with 7 bases identical to TRBD1. Germline lookup yields CDR1 SEHNR and CDR2 FQNEAQ (reference sequence). The CDR3 spans 16 residues. With V trimmed by 7 bases and J by 4 bases, 14 bases remained unmatched. The CDR3 sequence: CASTQGGSTLPDTQYF. The CDR3 bases are TGTGCCAGCACCCAAGGGGGCTCTACCCTACCAGATACGCAGTATTTT.